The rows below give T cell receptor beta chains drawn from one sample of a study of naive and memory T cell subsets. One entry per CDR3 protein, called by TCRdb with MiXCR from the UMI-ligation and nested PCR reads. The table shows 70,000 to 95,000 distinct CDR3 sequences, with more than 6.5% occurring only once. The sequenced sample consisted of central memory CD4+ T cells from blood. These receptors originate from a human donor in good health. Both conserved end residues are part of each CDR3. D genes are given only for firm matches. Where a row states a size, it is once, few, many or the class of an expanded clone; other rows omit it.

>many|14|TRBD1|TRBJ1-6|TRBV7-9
TGTGCCAGCAGCGGAGACAGGGGCCGGTCGGCCCTCCACTTT
CASSGDRGRSALHF
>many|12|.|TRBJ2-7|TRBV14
TGTGCCAGCAGCCAAGCCTCCTACGAGCAGTACTTC
CASSQASYEQYF
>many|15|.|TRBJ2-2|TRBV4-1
TGCGCCAGCAGCCAAGATCGCCCCGTAGCCGGGGAGCTGTTTTTT
CASSQDRPVAGELFF
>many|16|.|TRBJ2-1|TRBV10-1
TGCGCCAGCAGAAGGGTTTCGCTCTATCACAACAATGAGCAGTTCTTC
CASRRVSLYHNNEQFF
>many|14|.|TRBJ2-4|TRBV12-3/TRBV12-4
TGTGCCAGCAGCCTACAACTATTACAAAACATTCAGTACTTC
CASSLQLLQNIQYF
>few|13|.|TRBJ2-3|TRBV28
TGTGCCAGCAGGCCACTTAACTCAGATACGCAGTATTTT
CASRPLNSDTQYF
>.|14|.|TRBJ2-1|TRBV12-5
TGTGCTAGTGGTTTAGGAGGGTCCTACAATGAGCAGTTCTTC
CASGLGGSYNEQFF
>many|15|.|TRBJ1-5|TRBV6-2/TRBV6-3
TGTGCCAGCAGCTTGGGTTCGTTGGGCCGTCAGCCCCAGCATTTT
CASSLGSLGRQPQHF
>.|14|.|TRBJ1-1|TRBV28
TGTGCCAGCAGTCAGGGCCCCGCGGGCACTGAAGCTTTCTTT
CASSQGPAGTEAFF
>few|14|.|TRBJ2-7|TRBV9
TGTGCCAGCAGCGTAGCTGGGATAGGCCACGAGCAGTACTTC
CASSVAGIGHEQYF
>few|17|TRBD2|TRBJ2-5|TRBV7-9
TGTGCCAGCAGCTTCGGTAGATCGGCGGGGGGGAGAGAGACCCAGTACTTC
CASSFGRSAGGRETQYF
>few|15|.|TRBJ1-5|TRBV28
TGTGCCAGCACCTTGGGGGGGAATCGCAATCAGCCCCAGCATTTT
CASTLGGNRNQPQHF
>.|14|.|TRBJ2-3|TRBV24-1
TGTGCCACCAGTGGGCTAGCTGGCACAGATACGCAGTATTTT
CATSGLAGTDTQYF
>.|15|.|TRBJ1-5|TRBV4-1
TGCGCCAGCAGCCAAGGACACCAGCCCAATCAGCCCCAGCATTTT
CASSQGHQPNQPQHF
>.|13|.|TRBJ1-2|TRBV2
TGTGCCACTAGACAGAAGGTCAACTATGGCTACACCTTC
CATRQKVNYGYTF
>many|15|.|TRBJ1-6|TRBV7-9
TGTGCCAGCAGCGCAGATAGAATAACCAATTCACCCCTCCACTTT
CASSADRITNSPLHF
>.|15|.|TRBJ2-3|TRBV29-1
TGCAGCGTTTTCTCGGGGCGTGGGTTCACAGATACGCAGTATTTT
CSVFSGRGFTDTQYF
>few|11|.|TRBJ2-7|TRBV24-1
TGTGCCACCAGTTTGGGCTACGAGCAGTACTTC
CATSLGYEQYF
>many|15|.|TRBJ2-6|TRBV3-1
TGTGCCAGCAGCCAAGTGTCAGGGAGGGCCAACGTCCTGACTTTC
CASSQVSGRANVLTF
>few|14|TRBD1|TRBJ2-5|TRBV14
TGTGCCAGCAGCACCCCCAGGGGACAGGAGACCCAGTACTTC
CASSTPRGQETQYF
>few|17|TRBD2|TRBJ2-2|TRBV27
TGTGCCAGCAAGAGGACTAGCGGGAGTTCAGACACCGGGGAGCTGTTTTTT
CASKRTSGSSDTGELFF
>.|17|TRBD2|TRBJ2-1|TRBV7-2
TGTGCCAGCAGCATTAGCGGGTCCGCTACTTCCTACAATGAGCAGTTCTTC
CASSISGSATSYNEQFF
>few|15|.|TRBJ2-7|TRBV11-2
TGTGCCAGCAGCTTAGTGGGGGTGGGACCACCGGGGAGGTACTTC
CASSLVGVGPPGRYF
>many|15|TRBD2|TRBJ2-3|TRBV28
TGTGCCAGCAGTCGACTAGCGGCTTTCACAGATACGCAGTATTTT
CASSRLAAFTDTQYF
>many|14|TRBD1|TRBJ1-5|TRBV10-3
TGTGCCATCGGAGGGACAGGAGGGGATCAGCCCCAGCATTTT
CAIGGTGGDQPQHF
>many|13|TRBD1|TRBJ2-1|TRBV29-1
TGCAGCGTTGAGGGACAGCGGTACAATGAGCAGTTCTTC
CSVEGQRYNEQFF
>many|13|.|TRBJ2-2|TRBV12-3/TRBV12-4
TGTGCCAGCAGTTTAGTGGGGACTGGGGAGCTGTTTTTT
CASSLVGTGELFF
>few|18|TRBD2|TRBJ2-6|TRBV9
TGTGCCAGCAGCACCCGGACTAGCGAAGTTACTGGGGCCAACGTCCTGACTTTC
CASSTRTSEVTGANVLTF
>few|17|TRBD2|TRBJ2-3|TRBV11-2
TGTGCCAGCAGCTGGACTAGCGGGAGGGCCGGAACAGATACGCAGTATTTT
CASSWTSGRAGTDTQYF
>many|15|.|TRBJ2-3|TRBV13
TGTGCCAGCAGCCGGGTGGTCGCGGACACAGATACGCAGTATTTT
CASSRVVADTDTQYF
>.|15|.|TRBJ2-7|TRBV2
TGTGCCAGCAGTGAACTACAGGCCCTAGGCTACGAGCAGTACTTC
CASSELQALGYEQYF
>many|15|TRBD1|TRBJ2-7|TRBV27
TGTGCCAGCAGACCACTAGACAGGGGGCTCTACGAGCAGTACTTC
CASRPLDRGLYEQYF
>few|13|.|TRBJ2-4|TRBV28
TGTGCCAGCAGTCAGGGGACCAAAAACATTCAGTACTTC
CASSQGTKNIQYF
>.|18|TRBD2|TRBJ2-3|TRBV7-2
TGTGCCAGCAGCTTAGTTGTTGGGACTAGCGGGAGGCGCGATACGCAGTATTTT
CASSLVVGTSGRRDTQYF
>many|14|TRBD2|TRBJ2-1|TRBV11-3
TGTGCCAGCAGCCACGGGACTAGCGGCAATGAGCAGTTCTTC
CASSHGTSGNEQFF
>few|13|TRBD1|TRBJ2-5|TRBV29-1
TGCAGCGTCCACCCAGGGGGCGAGGAGACCCAGTACTTC
CSVHPGGEETQYF
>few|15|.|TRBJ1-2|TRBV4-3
TGCGCCAGCAGCCAAGCGGTCAGGGGTAACTATGGCTACACCTTC
CASSQAVRGNYGYTF
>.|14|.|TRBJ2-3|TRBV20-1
TGCAGTGCTAGAATCGAGCAGGGTACAGATACGCAGTATTTT
CSARIEQGTDTQYF
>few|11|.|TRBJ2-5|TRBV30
TGTGCCTGGAGTTCAGGAGAGACCCAGTACTTC
CAWSSGETQYF
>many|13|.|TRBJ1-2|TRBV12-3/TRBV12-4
TGTGTCATAAGGGCAGGGAGTAGCCATGGCTACACCTTC
CVIRAGSSHGYTF
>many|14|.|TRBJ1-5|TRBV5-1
TGCGCCAGCAGCTTGGACGGGGCAAGGCAGCCCCAGCATTTT
CASSLDGARQPQHF
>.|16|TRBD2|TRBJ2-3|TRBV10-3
TGTGCCATCAGGCGCACTACTAGCGGAGCCACAGATACGCAGTATTTT
CAIRRTTSGATDTQYF
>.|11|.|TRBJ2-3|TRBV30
TGTGCCTGGGAACGTGCAGATACGCAGTATTTT
CAWERADTQYF
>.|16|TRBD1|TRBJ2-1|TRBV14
TGTGCCAGCAGCCAAGTAGGGGACAGATTCTACAATGAGCAGTTCTTC
CASSQVGDRFYNEQFF
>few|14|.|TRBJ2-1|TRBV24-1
TGTGCCACCAGTGACAGACTGCTGTCCAATGAGCAGTTCTTC
CATSDRLLSNEQFF
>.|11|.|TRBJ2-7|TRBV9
TGTGCCAGCAGCGAGGTGTGCGAGCAGTACTTC
CASSEVCEQYF
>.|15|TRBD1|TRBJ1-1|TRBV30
TGTGCCTGGAGTGTATACGGGACAGGCAACACTGAAGCTTTCTTT
CAWSVYGTGNTEAFF
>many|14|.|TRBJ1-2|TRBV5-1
TGCGCCAGCAGCTTGTCTTCGGGAAACTATGGCTACACCTTC
CASSLSSGNYGYTF
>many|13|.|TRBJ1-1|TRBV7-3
TGTGCCAGCAGCCCGTACGGGCGCACTGAAGCTTTCTTT
CASSPYGRTEAFF
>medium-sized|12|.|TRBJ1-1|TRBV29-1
TGCAGCGCGTGGGCCACGGGCACTGAAGCTTTCTTT
CSAWATGTEAFF
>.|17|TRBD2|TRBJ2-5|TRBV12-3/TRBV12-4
TGTGCCAGCAGTTTAGCCAGGACTAGCGGCAACGAAGAGACCCAGTACTTC
CASSLARTSGNEETQYF
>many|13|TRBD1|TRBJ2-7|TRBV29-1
TGCAGCGTTAAGACAGGGGGGACATACGAGCAGTACTTC
CSVKTGGTYEQYF
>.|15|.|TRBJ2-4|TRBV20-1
TGCAGTGCTAGGGTTCCGCCTTTAGCCAAAAACATTCAGTACTTC
CSARVPPLAKNIQYF
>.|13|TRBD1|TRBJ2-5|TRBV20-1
TGCAGTGCTATCCGGGACAGCGAAGAGACCCAGTACTTC
CSAIRDSEETQYF